This TCR beta chain derives from a study of blood T cells in healthy people across ages. Study conclusions and caveats: Diversity was estimated from one million T cells, and these estimates were considered underestimates.

CDR3 length: 16 amino acids. V was clipped by 0 bases and J by 0 bases, with 7 bases between them. Germline V gives CDR1 SGHRS, CDR2 YFSETQ. Comment on this clonotype: What it binds is unknown.

Alongside a J-beta primer mix, a sample-barcoded 5' primer served in a second PCR lasting about 6 to 12 cycles. TCRdb independently ran MiXCR on the 5' RACE reads; one entry per CDR3 protein. Among 600,000 to 900,000 distinct CDR3 sequences listed, about 26% were seen once. The total RNA that was extracted per sample amounted to at least 5 micrograms. These data also featured in a second study, about T cells of mothers and their children. That work contributes: The entire RNA extract went into cDNA synthesis at about 1.5 ug per 15 ul. Every mother supplied over 9 million TCR beta CDR3 reads and every child around 3 million.

The specimen sequenced was blood. This chain joins TRBV5-1 and TRBJ2-6; D gene ambiguous. The sequence was collected from a boy aged 10-17 years in good health. Here the CDR3 reads CASSLDGGSGANVLTF. The DNA for the CDR3 is TGCGCCAGCAGCTTGGATGGTGGCTCTGGGGCCAACGTCCTGACTTTC.